These 5 T cell receptor beta chains originate from one sample sequenced in a study of T cells in Graves' hyperthyroidism and ophthalmopathy. Regions amplified from RNA transcripts were the TCR beta CDR3 regions. Carried out on the TCR CDR3, a first-round RT-PCR used the HTBI primer set. TCRdb analysed the multiplex PCR reads with MiXCR anew, one entry per CDR3 protein. This table holds about 680,000 distinct CDR3 sequences, 35% found once. Sequenced input: blood. The origin of the receptors is a woman in her thirties or forties with Graves' hyperthyroidism.

As to this clonotype: With a much larger clone just one base away, this may be a read error. The rearrangement joins TRBV7-2 to TRBJ2-5; tentatively, D is TRBD1 (6 bases). Germline CDR1 SGHTA, CDR2 FQGNSA. The CDR3 runs 13 residues. The CDR3 DNA reads TGTGCCGGCAGCAACGGACAGCGAGAGACCCAGTACTTC. Amino acids: CAGSNGQRETQYF.

There are a few counts of this clonotype. V and J are TRBV7-2 and TRBJ1-1, with 7 bases aligning to TRBD1. With 5 bases clipped from V and 5 bases from J, the junction kept 14 bases outside the gene matches. There are 16 residues in the CDR3. Germline lookup yields CDR1 SGHTA and CDR2 FQGNSA. The CDR3 reads CASSLEPGQILTEAFF. In DNA, the CDR3 is TGTGCCAGCAGCCTAGAGCCGGGACAGATCTTGACTGAAGCTTTCTTT.

The chain couples TRBV11-2 to TRBJ1-1; D gene ambiguous. The germline V gene encodes CDR1 SGHAT and CDR2 FQNNGV. The length of the CDR3 is 14 residues. V lost 8 bases and J lost 7, with 20 bases in between. The CDR3 DNA reads TGTGCCAGCTCACCGCCCCATTGGGCAGATGAAGCTTTCTTT. This sequence encodes CASSPPHWADEAFF. Full variable domain (rest looked up from reference TRBV11-2 and TRBJ1-1): EAGVAQSPRYKIIEKRQSVAFWCNPISGHATLYWYQQILGQGPKLLIQFQNNGVVDDSQLPKDRFSAERLKGVDSTLKIQPAKLEDSAVYLCASSPPHWADEAFFGQGTRLTVV.

Comment on this clonotype: A much bigger clone sits one base away, suggesting this may be a read error. This chain connects TRBV7-8 to TRBJ2-7; a weak D match, TRBD1 (5 bases). The CDR3 has 13 residues. Germline CDR1 reads SGHVS; CDR2 reads FQNEAQ. CDR3 bases: TGTGTCAGCAGCCCACGAACAGGTTACGAGCAGTACTTC. This sequence encodes CVSSPRTGYEQYF.

The genes are TRBV28 and TRBJ2-5; 15 bases map to TRBD2. J gave up 5 bases and V 11 bases, and 6 bases lay outside the gene matches. The germline CDR1 and CDR2 sequences are MDHEN and SYDVKM. CDR3 size: 14 residues. CDR3 sequence reads: CAVGGLAGGETQYF. Here the CDR3 DNA reads TGTGCCGTCGGAGGACTAGCGGGAGGGGAGACCCAGTACTTC.